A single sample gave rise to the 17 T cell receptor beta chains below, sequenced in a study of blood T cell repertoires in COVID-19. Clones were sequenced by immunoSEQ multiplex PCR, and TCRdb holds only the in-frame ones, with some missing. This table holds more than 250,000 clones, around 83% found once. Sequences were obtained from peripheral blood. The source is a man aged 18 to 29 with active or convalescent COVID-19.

The CDR3 region is CASSIGVFLQETQYF. As DNA, the CDR3 is TGTGCCAGCAGCATCGGGGTTTTTCTGCAAGAGACCCAGTACTTC. V usage is TRBV21-1 and J usage is TRBJ2-5; TRBD2 is the table's D call, not checked against the DNA. TRBV21-1 is reported as a pseudogene. This CDR3 comprises 15 residues.

The CDR3 sequence: CASSNLQGTNEKLFF. The CDR3 region has the DNA TGTGCCAGCAGTAACTTACAGGGAACTAATGAAAAACTGTTTTTT. This rearrangement joins TRBV6-6 to TRBJ1-4, with a weak D call TRBD1 (6 bases). Germline-derived CDR1 and CDR2 are MNHNY and SVGAGI (reference sequence). The CDR3 loop spans 15 amino acids. V dropped 5 bases and J dropped 1 base, with 11 bases sitting between them.

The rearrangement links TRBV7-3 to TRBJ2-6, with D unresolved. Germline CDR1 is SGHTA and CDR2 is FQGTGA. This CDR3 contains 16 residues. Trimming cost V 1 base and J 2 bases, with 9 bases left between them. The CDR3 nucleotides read TGTGCCAGCAGCTTAATTCCCGGAGCTGGGGCCAACGTCCTGACTTTC. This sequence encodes CASSLIPGAGANVLTF.

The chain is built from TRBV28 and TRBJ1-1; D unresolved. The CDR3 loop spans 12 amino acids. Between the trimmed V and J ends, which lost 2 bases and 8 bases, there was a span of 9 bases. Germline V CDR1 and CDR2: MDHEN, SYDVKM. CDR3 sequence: CASSLLSAEAFF. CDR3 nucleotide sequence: TGTGCCAGCAGTTTACTATCCGCGGAAGCTTTCTTT.

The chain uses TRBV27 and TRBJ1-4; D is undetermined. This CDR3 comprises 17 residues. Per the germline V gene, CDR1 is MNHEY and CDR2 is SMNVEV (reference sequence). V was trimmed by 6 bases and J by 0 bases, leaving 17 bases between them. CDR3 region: CASRLRPGFATNEKLFF. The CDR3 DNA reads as TGTGCCAGCAGGTTGAGGCCTGGGTTTGCAACTAATGAAAAACTGTTTTTT.

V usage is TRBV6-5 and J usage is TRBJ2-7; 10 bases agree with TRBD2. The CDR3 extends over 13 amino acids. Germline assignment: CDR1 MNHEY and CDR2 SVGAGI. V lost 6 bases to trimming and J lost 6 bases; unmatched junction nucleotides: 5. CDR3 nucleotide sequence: TGTGCCAGCAGGCTAGCGGGAGCTCCCGAGCAGTACTTC. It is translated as CASRLAGAPEQYF.

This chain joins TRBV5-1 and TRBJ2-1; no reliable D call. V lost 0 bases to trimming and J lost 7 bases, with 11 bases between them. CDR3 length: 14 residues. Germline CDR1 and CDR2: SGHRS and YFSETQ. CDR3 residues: CASSLALNANEQFF. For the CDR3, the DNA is TGCGCCAGCAGCTTGGCCTTGAATGCGAATGAGCAGTTCTTC.

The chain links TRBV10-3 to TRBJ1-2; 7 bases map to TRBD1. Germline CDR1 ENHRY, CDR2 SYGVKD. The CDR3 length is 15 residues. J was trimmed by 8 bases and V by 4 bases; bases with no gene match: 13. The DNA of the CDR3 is TGTGCCATCAGTGGCTGGCCGACAGGGAAGGGAGGCTACACCTTC. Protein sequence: CAISGWPTGKGGYTF.

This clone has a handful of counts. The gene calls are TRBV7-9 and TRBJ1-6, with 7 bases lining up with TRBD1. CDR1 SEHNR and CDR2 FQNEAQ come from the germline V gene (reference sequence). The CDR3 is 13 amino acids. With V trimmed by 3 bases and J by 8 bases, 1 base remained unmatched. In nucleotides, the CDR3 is TGTGCCAGCAGCTTGCAGGGGGATTCACCCCTCCACTTT. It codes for CASSLQGDSPLHF.

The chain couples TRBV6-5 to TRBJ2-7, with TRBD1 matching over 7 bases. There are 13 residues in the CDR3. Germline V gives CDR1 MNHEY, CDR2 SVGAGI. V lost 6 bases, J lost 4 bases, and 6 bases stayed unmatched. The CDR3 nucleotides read TGTGCCAGCAGCGGGACAGTTGAATACGAGCAGTACTTC. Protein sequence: CASSGTVEYEQYF.

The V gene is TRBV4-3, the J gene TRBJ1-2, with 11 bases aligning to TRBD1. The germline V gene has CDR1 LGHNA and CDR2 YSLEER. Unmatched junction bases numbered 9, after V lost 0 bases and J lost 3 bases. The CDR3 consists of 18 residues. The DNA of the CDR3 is TGCGCCAGCAGCCAAGATATAGGGGGGACAGGGGGTTACTATGGCTACACCTTC. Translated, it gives CASSQDIGGTGGYYGYTF.

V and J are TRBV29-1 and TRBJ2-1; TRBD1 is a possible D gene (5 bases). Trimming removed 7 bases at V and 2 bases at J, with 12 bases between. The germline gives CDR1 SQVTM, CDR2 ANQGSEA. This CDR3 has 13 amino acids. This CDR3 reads CSDETDAYNEQFF. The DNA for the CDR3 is TGCAGCGACGAGACAGACGCCTACAATGAGCAGTTCTTC.

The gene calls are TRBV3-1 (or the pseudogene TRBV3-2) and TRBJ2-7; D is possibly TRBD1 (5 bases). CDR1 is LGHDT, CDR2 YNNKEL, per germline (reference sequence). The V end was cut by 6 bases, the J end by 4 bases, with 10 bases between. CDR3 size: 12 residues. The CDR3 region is CASRSQGYEQYF. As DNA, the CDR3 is TGTGCCAGCAGATCCCAGGGTTACGAGCAGTACTTC.

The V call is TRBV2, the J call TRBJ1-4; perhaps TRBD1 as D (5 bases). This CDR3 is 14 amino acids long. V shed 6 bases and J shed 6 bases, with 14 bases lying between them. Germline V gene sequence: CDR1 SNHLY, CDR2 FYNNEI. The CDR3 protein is CASSPGGLDEKLFF. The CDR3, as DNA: TGTGCCAGCAGCCCCGGGGGGTTGGATGAAAAACTGTTTTTT.

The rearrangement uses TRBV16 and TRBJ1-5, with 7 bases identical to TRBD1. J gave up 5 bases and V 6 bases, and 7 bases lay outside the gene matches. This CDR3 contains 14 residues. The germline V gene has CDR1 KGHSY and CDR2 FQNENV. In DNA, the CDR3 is TGTGCCAGCAGACCGACAGGGCTTTATCAGCCCCAGCATTTT. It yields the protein CASRPTGLYQPQHF.

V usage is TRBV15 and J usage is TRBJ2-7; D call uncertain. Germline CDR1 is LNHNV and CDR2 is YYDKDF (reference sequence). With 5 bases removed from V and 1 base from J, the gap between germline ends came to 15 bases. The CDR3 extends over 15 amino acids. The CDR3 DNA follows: TGTGCCACCAGCGCCGCTGCAGACGGGTCCTACGAGCAGTACTTC. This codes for CATSAAADGSYEQYF. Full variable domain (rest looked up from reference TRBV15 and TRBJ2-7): DAMVIQNPRYQVTQFGKPVTLSCSQTLNHNVMYWYQQKSSQAPKLLFHYYDKDFNNEADTPDNFQSRRPNTSFCFLDIRSPGLGDTAMYLCATSAAADGSYEQYFGPGTRLTVT.

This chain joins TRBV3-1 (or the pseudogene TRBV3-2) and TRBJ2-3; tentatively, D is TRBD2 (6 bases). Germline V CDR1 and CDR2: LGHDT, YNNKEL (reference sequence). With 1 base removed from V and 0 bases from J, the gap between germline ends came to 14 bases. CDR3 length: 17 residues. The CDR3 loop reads CASSQVLPGDSTDTQYF. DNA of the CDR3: TGTGCCAGCAGCCAAGTTCTCCCGGGGGATAGCACAGATACGCAGTATTTT.